This T cell receptor (beta chain) stems from a study of memory CD4+ T cells and cytomegalovirus serostatus. Data came from immunoSEQ multiplex PCR; TCRdb stores just in-frame clones and leaves some out. The sample lists 50,000 to 75,000 clones, about 81% seen once, with more than 0.8% in the top ten. Germline values: CDR1 SNHLY, CDR2 FYNNEI. This CDR3 contains 16 residues. Between the trimmed V and J ends, which lost 2 bases and 0 bases, there was a span of 12 bases. The sort gate was single viable CD3+CD4+CD8-CD45RO+ cells for memory CD4+ T cells. The source of this sequence is an adult in good health and CMV-seronegative. The material sequenced was memory CD4+ T cells from blood. This chain uses TRBV2 with TRBJ2-3; a possible D gene is TRBD1 (5 bases). The CDR3 coding sequence is TGTGCCAGCAGTGAATCAGGGCTGGGTAGCACAGATACGCAGTATTTT. As protein: CASSESGLGSTDTQYF. The full variable domain, with the rest looked up from reference TRBV2 and TRBJ2-3, is EPEVTQTPSHQVTQMGQEVILRCVPISNHLYFYWYRQILGQKVEFLVSFYNNEISEKSEIFDDQFSVERPDGSNFTLKIRSTKLEDSAMYFCASSESGLGSTDTQYFGPGTRLTVL.